Detailed here is one T cell receptor beta chain. The second PCR ran about 6 to 12 cycles with a sample-barcoded 5' primer and J-beta primers. A single record per CDR3 protein comes from TCRdb applying MiXCR to the 5' RACE reads. The sample lists some 940,000 distinct CDR3 sequences, roughly 29% occurring once. This specimen comes from a study of blood T cells in healthy people across ages. Germline CDR1 is SGDLS and CDR2 is YYNGEE. CDR3 length: 14 amino acids. Trimming stripped 3 bases from V and 7 bases from J, with 11 bases between. This sample also appeared in a second study, on T cells of mothers and their children.

This chain uses TRBV9 with TRBJ1-6, with TRBD1 as a possible D gene (5 bases). The receptor was isolated from a woman aged 40 to 55 in good health. The source material was blood. The CDR3 DNA follows: TGTGCCAGCAGCGACGAAGGGGTGAATTCACCCCTCCACTTT. As protein: CASSDEGVNSPLHF. The whole variable domain, filled in from reference TRBV9 and TRBJ1-6, reads DSGVTQTPKHLITATGQRVTLRCSPRSGDLSVYWYQQSLDQGLQFLIQYYNGEERAKGNILERFSAQQFPDLHSELNLSSLELGDSALYFCASSDEGVNSPLHFGNGTRLTVT.